The 5 T cell receptor beta chains presented below share a single source sample, sequenced in a study of blood T cell repertoires in COVID-19. Using immunoSEQ multiplex PCR, the repertoire was profiled, and TCRdb retains in-frame clones only, with some absent. The table lists under 150,000 clones, approximately 87% of them singletons. Sequencing was performed on peripheral blood. These receptor sequences come from a woman aged 40 to 50 with acute or convalescent COVID-19.

This clone was observed once. The chain combines TRBV29-1 with TRBJ2-1; D unclear. The CDR3 runs 10 residues. V was cut by 3 bases and J by 7 bases, with 4 bases left in between. The germline V gene has CDR1 SQVTM and CDR2 ANQGSEA. Written as DNA, the CDR3 is TGCAGCGTTGATGCGAATGAGCAGTTCTTC. Amino acids: CSVDANEQFF.

The chain links TRBV10-3 to TRBJ1-1; the match to TRBD1 covers 7 bases. This CDR3 has 15 residues. Trimming at V came to 4 bases and at J to 5 bases, leaving 10 bases not matched to a gene. The germline gives CDR1 ENHRY, CDR2 SYGVKD. The CDR3 region has the DNA TGTGCCATCAGTGTTCCCCAGGGGGGTCGAACTGAAGCTTTCTTT. Its protein is CAISVPQGGRTEAFF.

The CDR3 is CASSQGGGGWGYTF. In DNA, the CDR3 is TGCGCCAGCAGCCAAGGTGGCGGAGGTTGGGGCTACACCTTC. The rearrangement links TRBV4-3 to TRBJ1-2; D is uncertain. Germline V gene sequence: CDR1 LGHNA, CDR2 YSLEER. The V end was cut by 1 base, the J end by 8 bases, with 14 bases between. The CDR3 has 14 amino acids.

The rearrangement uses TRBV11-2 and TRBJ2-2; D might be TRBD1 (5 bases). CDR1 and CDR2 from the germline V gene are SGHAT and FQNNGV. Between the trimmed V and J ends, which lost 1 base and 4 bases, there was a span of 7 bases. This CDR3 contains 14 residues. This CDR3 reads CASSLGDSTGELFF. The CDR3 DNA reads as TGTGCCAGCAGCTTAGGCGACAGCACCGGGGAGCTGTTTTTT.

This clone has at least ten counts. This sequence joins TRBV7-2 and TRBJ1-2, with D possibly being TRBD1 (6 bases). Germline V gene sequence: CDR1 SGHTA, CDR2 FQGNSA. CDR3 length: 14 residues. Deletions cut 6 bases from V and 4 bases from J, with 15 bases between. The CDR3 protein is CASSSDSAGYGYTF. In DNA form, the CDR3 reads TGTGCCAGCAGTTCGGACAGCGCTGGCTATGGCTACACCTTC.